Listed below are T cell receptor beta chains from one sample, sequenced in a study of cytomegalovirus exposure and HLA in healthy donors. The repertoire was sequenced with immunoSEQ multiplex PCR; TCRdb's copy has only in-frame clones and lacks some. The sample gives about 50,000 clones, about three quarters of which show up once; more than 9% is in the top ten. The sample consisted of PBMCs. The receptors originated from a woman between 50 and 59 years old in good health and CMV-seronegative. CDR3s include the opening cysteine and the closing phenylalanine or tryptophan. Fields, in order: clone size, V gene, D gene, J gene, CDR3 protein, CDR3 DNA. D genes are given only for firm matches. Not all rows give a size; the values are once, few, many and, for expanded clones, a class.

-	TRBV5-1	TRBD2	TRBJ2-1	CASSLRGSGLAGGSQFF	TGCGCCAGCAGCTTACGGGGATCGGGACTAGCGGGAGGATCGCAGTTCTTC
-	TRBV28	TRBD1	TRBJ1-2	CASRQGNNYGYTF	TGTGCCAGCAGACAGGGGAACAACTATGGCTACACCTTC
-	TRBV28	-	TRBJ1-2	CASNVGALGYIF	TGTGCCAGCAATGTAGGGGCGCTGGGCTACATCTTC
-	TRBV28	-	TRBJ1-1	CASSLDSWNTEAFF	TGTGCCAGCAGTTTGGACAGTTGGAACACTGAAGCTTTCTTT
-	TRBV10-3	TRBD1	TRBJ2-7	CAISESTGGGVGRYEQYF	TGTGCCATCAGTGAGTCAACAGGGGGCGGCGTGGGTCGCTACGAGCAGTACTTC
-	TRBV19	-	TRBJ1-1	CASSRRHSMNTEAFF	TGTGCCAGTAGTCGCAGACATTCTATGAACACTGAAGCTTTCTTT
-	TRBV2	-	TRBJ2-5	CASRPGPGGETQYF	TGTGCCAGCAGACCGGGTCCCGGGGGAGAGACCCAGTACTTC
-	TRBV4-2	TRBD2	TRBJ2-3	CASSQDVAGGTDTQYF	TGTGCCAGCAGCCAAGATGTCGCGGGGGGAACAGATACGCAGTATTTT
-	TRBV19	-	TRBJ1-3	CASTTEGYGNTIYF	TGTGCCAGTACTACGGAGGGTTATGGAAACACCATATATTTT
few	TRBV7-2	-	TRBJ2-1	CASSLVGRIHNEQFF	TGTGCCAGCAGCTTAGTTGGGAGAATCCACAATGAGCAGTTCTTC
-	TRBV7-9	TRBD1	TRBJ1-4	CASSLPGQTNEKLFF	TGTGCCAGCAGCTTGCCGGGACAGACAAATGAAAAACTGTTTTTT
once	TRBV7-2	-	TRBJ2-4	CASSLSSVIAIQYF	TGTGCCAGCAGCTTATCCTCGGTGATCGCCATTCAGTACTTC
-	TRBV30	TRBD1	TRBJ2-5	CAWSKGQEWGTQYF	TGTGCCTGGAGCAAGGGACAGGAATGGGGGACCCAGTACTTC
once	TRBV4-3	-	TRBJ1-2	CASSQDLRQVGGYTF	TGCGCCAGCAGCCAAGATCTCCGACAGGTTGGGGGCTACACCTTC
few	TRBV4-2	-	TRBJ2-3	CASSKSDSSTDTQYF	TGTGCCAGCAGCAAATCTGACTCCTCCACAGATACGCAGTATTTT
-	TRBV5-5	-	TRBJ2-7	CASSFPGVKYEQYF	TGTGCCAGCAGCTTCCCAGGGGTTAAGTACGAGCAGTACTTC
-	TRBV19	TRBD2	TRBJ2-7	CASTLAGCRDSNHYEQYF	TGTGCCAGTACCCTAGCGGGATGTCGAGACTCTAATCATTACGAGCAGTACTTC
-	TRBV7-9	TRBD2	TRBJ2-7	CASSSTSGASYEQYF	TGTGCCAGCAGCTCGACTAGCGGGGCCTCCTACGAGCAGTACTTC
-	TRBV7-9	TRBD2	TRBJ2-1	CASSLDSGRAQEQFF	TGTGCCAGCAGCTTAGACAGCGGGAGGGCCCAGGAGCAGTTCTTC
-	TRBV9	TRBD2	TRBJ2-3	CASSPRVAGGATDTQYF	TGTGCCAGCAGCCCCCGAGTAGCGGGGGGCGCCACAGATACGCAGTATTTT
-	TRBV13	TRBD2	TRBJ2-3	CASSQTSGGKSTDTQYF	TGTGCCAGCAGCCAAACTAGCGGGGGGAAAAGCACAGATACGCAGTATTTT
-	TRBV5-1	-	TRBJ1-2	CASSPTGANYGYTF	TGCGCCAGCAGCCCGACAGGAGCTAACTATGGCTACACCTTC
-	TRBV7-9	TRBD1	TRBJ2-7	CASSYGQGISYEQYF	TGTGCCAGCAGCTACGGACAGGGGATCTCCTACGAGCAGTACTTC
-	TRBV6-4	-	TRBJ2-7	CASRRQRGHSYEQYF	TGTGCCAGCCGCCGACAGCGGGGACACTCCTACGAGCAGTACTTC
-	TRBV15	-	TRBJ2-3	CATSSPNRGDTQYF	TGTGCCACCAGCAGCCCAAACCGAGGAGATACGCAGTATTTT
-	TRBV29-1	-	TRBJ2-2	CSARDKNTGELFF	TGCAGCGCCCGGGACAAGAACACCGGGGAGCTGTTTTTT
-	TRBV7-8	-	TRBJ1-5	CASSLAGDSNQPQHF	TGTGCCAGCAGCTTAGCCGGGGATAGCAATCAGCCCCAGCATTTT